The 12 T cell receptor beta chains in this list originate from one sample, sequenced in a study of T-cell memory formation after mild COVID-19. TCRdb re-analysed the 5' RACE reads in MiXCR, keeping a single row per CDR3 protein. There are hundreds of thousands of distinct CDR3 sequences in the sample; roughly 22% occur only once, and about 8.7% lies in the top ten. Sequences were obtained from PBMCs or a T cell subset sorted from them (not recorded which). The source of these receptors is an adult woman who had mild COVID-19 (a few samples of this study predate the infection). Cell type and time point are not known.

This clonotype was recorded a few times. The chain links TRBV18 to TRBJ2-1, with 8 positions matching TRBD1. The V gene end was trimmed by 2 bases and the J gene end by 1 base; junction bases not matched to a gene: 4. The germline V gene has CDR1 KGHSH and CDR2 LQKENI. The CDR3 covers 16 residues. CDR3 coding DNA: TGTGCCAGCTCACCATCCAGGGGGCAATCCTACAATGAGCAGTTCTTC. The encoded protein is CASSPSRGQSYNEQFF.

In its sample, this clonotype was seen a few times. J is TRBJ2-7 and V is TRBV30; 9 bases map to TRBD2. Germline V gene sequence: CDR1 GTSNPN, CDR2 SVGIG (reference sequence). The CDR3 runs 14 residues. Trimming removed 2 bases from V and 5 bases from J; junction bases left unmatched: 7. The CDR3 loop reads CAWSMASGNHEQYF. CDR3 bases: TGTGCCTGGAGTATGGCTAGCGGGAATCACGAGCAGTACTTC.

The chain recombines TRBV7-9 with TRBJ2-1, with 11 bases matching TRBD1. Trimming at V came to 6 bases and at J to 8 bases, leaving 9 bases not matched to a gene. The CDR3 runs 15 residues. CDR1 SEHNR and CDR2 FQNEAQ come from the germline V gene (reference sequence). CDR3 in DNA: TGTGCCAGCAGTCCCGGACAGGGGGCAAACTATGAGCAGTTCTTC. Translated: CASSPGQGANYEQFF.

This clonotype has more than one count but fewer than ten. The chain carries TRBV7-9 and TRBJ2-1; 10 bases align to TRBD2. The CDR3 is 16 amino acids. Unmatched junction bases numbered 8, after V lost 3 bases and J lost 6 bases. Germline V gives CDR1 SEHNR, CDR2 FQNEAQ (reference sequence). The CDR3 loop reads CASSFSSGRALNEQFF. The CDR3 DNA follows: TGTGCCAGCAGCTTTTCAAGCGGGAGGGCCCTCAATGAGCAGTTCTTC.

This clonotype turned up a few times. This rearrangement joins TRBV24-1 to TRBJ2-7, with D hard to call. V lost 5 bases, J lost 6 bases, and 10 bases lay in between. Germline assignment: CDR1 KGHDR and CDR2 SFDVKD. This CDR3 is 12 amino acids long. In nucleotides, the CDR3 is TGTGCCACCAGTGGACCCTACGGCGAGCAGTACTTC. It yields the protein CATSGPYGEQYF.

The chain is built from TRBV30 and TRBJ1-3, with D tentatively TRBD1 (6 bases). Germline V CDR1 and CDR2: GTSNPN, SVGIG (reference sequence). The CDR3 sequence is 14 residues long. V lost 0 bases to trimming and J lost 3 bases, with 9 bases between them. CDR3 bases: TGTGCCTGGAGTGTAGGGACAATTGGAAACACCATATATTTT. It translates to CAWSVGTIGNTIYF.

Only a few counts were recorded for this clonotype. J is TRBJ1-2 and V is TRBV20-1, with D perhaps TRBD1 (5 bases). Germline lookup yields CDR1 DFQATT and CDR2 SNEGSKA (reference sequence). The CDR3 spans 12 residues. With 3 bases removed from V and 8 bases from J, the gap between germline ends came to 13 bases. The CDR3 reads CSASSQGHGYTF. The CDR3 DNA sequence: TGCAGTGCTAGCTCTCAGGGTCACGGCTACACCTTC.

The chain uses TRBV21-1 and TRBJ1-2; TRBD1 is the table's D call, not checked against the DNA. TRBV21-1 is an annotated pseudogene. This CDR3 has 13 amino acids. In DNA form, the CDR3 reads TGTGCCAGCAGCAAAAACGGGGGTAATGGCTACACCTTC. It yields the protein CASSKNGGNGYTF.

This chain links TRBV5-1 with TRBJ2-1; D may correspond to TRBD1 or TRBD2 (5 bases each). The germline V gene has CDR1 SGHRS and CDR2 YFSETQ. Trimming pared 4 bases from V and 7 bases from J, leaving 18 bases between. The CDR3 spans 15 residues. Here the CDR3 reads CASSMEAGFRNEQFF. The CDR3 nucleotides read TGCGCCAGCAGCATGGAGGCAGGGTTTCGGAATGAGCAGTTCTTC.

The chain carries TRBV7-9 and TRBJ2-5; no clear D. Trimming took 9 bases from V and 2 from J, leaving 10 bases between them. Germline V gene sequence: CDR1 SEHNR, CDR2 FQNEAQ (reference sequence). This CDR3 is built from 12 residues. The CDR3 region has the DNA TGTGCCAGTAATACAAAACAAGAGACCCAGTACTTC. Translating gives CASNTKQETQYF.

The chain couples TRBV5-6 to TRBJ2-1, with 9 bases fitting TRBD2. V shed 3 bases, J shed 4 bases, and the junction held 14 bases outside the gene matches. Germline V gene data show CDR1 as SGHDT and CDR2 as YYEEEE. This CDR3 region has 18 residues. The CDR3 DNA sequence: TGTGCCAGCAGCTACCGCGATAGCGGGAGTTTTAGGTACAATGAGCAGTTCTTC. This gives the protein CASSYRDSGSFRYNEQFF.

A few counts support this clonotype. V gene TRBV4-3 combines with J gene TRBJ2-1, with 8 bases matching TRBD2. V dropped 1 base and J dropped 7; count of bases not matched to a gene: 3. This CDR3 spans 14 amino acids. The germline V gene encodes CDR1 LGHNA and CDR2 YSLEER. CDR3 sequence (DNA): TGCGCCAGCAGCCAAGGGCGGGAGGCAAATGAGCAGTTCTTC. Translation gives CASSQGREANEQFF.